A single sample is the source of the 12 T cell receptor beta chains below, sequenced in a study of memory CD4+ T cells and cytomegalovirus serostatus. Sequencing used immunoSEQ multiplex PCR; TCRdb keeps in-frame clones, though not all of them. The repertoire holds approximately 23,000 clones, with approximately 75% as singletons. The sort gate was single viable CD3+CD4+CD8-CD45RO+ cells for memory CD4+ T cells. Material: memory CD4+ T cells from blood. These receptors were taken from an adult in good health and CMV-seronegative.

CDR3 nucleotides: TGTGCCAGCAGCCTAGGAGTGATGAACACTGAAGCTTTCTTT. It codes for CASSLGVMNTEAFF. This sequence joins TRBV7-2 and TRBJ1-1, with D uncertain. Trimming cost V 5 bases and J 0 bases, with 10 bases left between them. The CDR3 sequence is 14 residues long. The V gene's germline CDR1 is SGHTA and CDR2 FQGNSA.

V usage is TRBV4-3 and J usage is TRBJ2-1; D not certain. V gave up 2 bases and J gave up 5 bases, with 13 bases separating them. In germline, CDR1 is LGHNA, CDR2 YSLEER. The CDR3 extends over 15 amino acids. CDR3: CASSQRVVGDNEQFF. The CDR3 region has the DNA TGCGCCAGCAGCCAAAGGGTTGTTGGGGACAATGAGCAGTTCTTC.

V and J are TRBV7-8 and TRBJ1-1; no firm D call. This CDR3 has 14 residues. V dropped 3 bases and J dropped 3 bases, with 11 bases sitting between them. Germline values: CDR1 SGHVS, CDR2 FQNEAQ. The chain's CDR3 is CASSFVLSDTEAFF. The CDR3 region has the DNA TGTGCCAGCAGCTTCGTTCTTTCGGACACTGAAGCTTTCTTT.

The gene calls are TRBV27 and TRBJ2-1; D is uncertain. The germline CDR1 and CDR2 sequences are MNHEY and SMNVEV (reference sequence). The germline V and J ends were trimmed by 7 bases and 8 bases, with 9 bases remaining between them. The CDR3 totals 11 residues. CDR3 residues: CASKTYDEQFF. CDR3 coding DNA: TGTGCCAGCAAGACTTACGATGAGCAGTTCTTC.

Concerning this clone itself: Other DNA sequences in this sample translate to the same CDR3. This chain joins TRBV28 and TRBJ1-2; D is undetermined. The germline gives CDR1 MDHEN, CDR2 SYDVKM. CDR3 length: 13 amino acids. Trimming removed 3 bases from V and 2 bases from J, with 7 bases in between. CDR3: CASSLGGNYGYTF. CDR3 nucleotide sequence: TGTGCCAGCAGTTTGGGTGGGAACTATGGCTACACCTTC.

The J gene is TRBJ2-5, the V gene TRBV7-2, with unresolved D. This CDR3 region has 12 residues. Germline CDR1 reads SGHTA; CDR2 reads FQGNSA. The ends were cut back, 1 base at V and 1 base at J, with 1 base in the middle. In DNA, the CDR3 is TGTGCCAGCAGCTTAGTCCAAGAGACCCAGTACTTC. This encodes CASSLVQETQYF.

V is TRBV7-7 and J is TRBJ2-5; D is tentatively TRBD1 or TRBD2 (8 bases each). V was pared by 2 bases and J by 7 bases, with 14 bases between. The CDR3 runs 14 residues. CDR1 SSHAT and CDR2 FNYEAQ come from the germline V gene (reference sequence). CDR3 bases: TGTGCCAGCAGCTTACAGGGGGCGGGAGGGACCCAGTACTTC. Translation gives CASSLQGAGGTQYF.

The rearrangement links TRBV14 to TRBJ2-3, with D unresolved. In germline, CDR1 is SGHDN, CDR2 FVKESK. The CDR3 spans 14 residues. V was shortened by 1 base and J by 4 bases, with 9 bases between the two germline ends. Here the CDR3 reads CASSQGARADTQYF. CDR3 nucleotides: TGTGCCAGCAGCCAAGGGGCACGGGCAGATACGCAGTATTTT.

The CDR3 region is CASSPTGTGLYNEQFF. DNA for the CDR3: TGTGCCAGCAGCCCAACCGGGACAGGGCTCTACAATGAGCAGTTCTTC. The chain combines TRBV11-3 with TRBJ2-1; TRBD1 agrees at 9 bases. The trim removed 5 bases at V and 3 bases at J, leaving 8 bases unmatched. Per the germline V gene, CDR1 is SGHNT and CDR2 is YENEEA. The CDR3 runs to 16 residues.

V usage is TRBV11-2 and J usage is TRBJ2-2; TRBD1 is a possible D gene (6 bases). Trimming took off 4 bases at V and 6 bases at J, with 12 bases between the two ends. CDR1 is SGHAT and CDR2 is FQNNGV in the germline V gene. This CDR3 contains 14 residues. The DNA for the CDR3 is TGTGCCAGCAGCTCGCAACAGGGTGCCGGGGAGCTGTTTTTT. Translating gives CASSSQQGAGELFF.

This clone has a handful of counts. This rearrangement joins TRBV12-5 to TRBJ1-5; D ambiguous. V was trimmed by 2 bases and J by 0 bases, leaving 14 bases between them. This CDR3 has 17 amino acids. CDR1 and CDR2 from the germline V gene are LGHNT and FRNRAP. CDR3 sequence reads: CASGLSDLKYSNQPQHF. CDR3 nucleotides: TGTGCTAGTGGTTTGTCAGACCTTAAATATAGCAATCAGCCCCAGCATTTT.

This clone was seen a handful of times. The V gene is TRBV28, the J gene TRBJ1-2, with D perhaps TRBD1 (6 bases). This CDR3 has 12 residues. Germline V CDR1 and CDR2: MDHEN, SYDVKM. The V end was cut by 10 bases, the J end by 4 bases, with 13 bases between. The CDR3 region is CATVTGSYGYTF. DNA of the CDR3: TGTGCCACCGTAACAGGGAGCTATGGCTACACCTTC.